Following are 8 T cell receptor beta chains from one sample sequenced in a study of shared clonotypes between healthy human individuals. The method was immunoSEQ multiplex PCR; TCRdb's version includes in-frame clones alone and lacks a portion of them. The sample yields about a million clones, about 70% seen once. The material sequenced was memory CD4+ T cells sorted from blood. Described subset: CD45RA-negative fraction. All receptors derive from a man aged 18 to 30 in good health.

This chain uses TRBV5-4 with TRBJ1-1, with D possibly being TRBD1 (5 bases). V dropped 4 bases and J dropped 6 bases, with 19 bases sitting between them. The length of the CDR3 is 15 residues. From germline, CDR1 is SGHNT and CDR2 YYREEE (reference sequence). CDR3 loop: CASSPMSVGGAEAFF. For the CDR3, the DNA is TGTGCCAGCAGCCCCATGAGTGTGGGGGGTGCTGAAGCTTTCTTT.

V gene TRBV6-5 combines with J gene TRBJ1-2; the D gene is possibly TRBD1 (6 bases). Trimming took 4 bases from V and 3 from J, leaving 12 bases between them. The CDR3 runs to 14 residues. The germline V gene has CDR1 MNHEY and CDR2 SVGAGI. CDR3 sequence reads: CASSLDRSHYGYTF. CDR3 DNA: TGTGCCAGCAGTTTAGACAGGTCCCACTATGGCTACACCTTC.

This chain joins TRBV6-1 and TRBJ1-2; D gene unclear. Germline V gives CDR1 MNHNS, CDR2 SASEGT. This CDR3 region has 13 residues. Between the trimmed V and J ends, which lost 2 bases and 2 bases, there was a span of 6 bases. The CDR3 protein is CASSELQNYGYTF. The CDR3 coding sequence is TGTGCCAGCAGTGAACTACAGAACTATGGCTACACCTTC.

The chain recombines TRBV7-9 with TRBJ2-5; D is perhaps TRBD1 (6 bases). CDR1 and CDR2 from the germline V gene are SEHNR and FQNEAQ (reference sequence). V dropped 3 bases and J dropped 0 bases, with 11 bases sitting between them. CDR3 length: 15 amino acids. CDR3 region: CASSLPTGYQETQYF. The CDR3 DNA follows: TGTGCCAGCAGCTTGCCCACAGGGTACCAAGAGACCCAGTACTTC.

This sequence joins TRBV9 and TRBJ2-7; the D is unclear. The ends were cut back, 0 bases at V and 0 bases at J, with 10 bases in the middle. Germline assignment: CDR1 SGDLS and CDR2 YYNGEE. This CDR3 contains 15 residues. CDR3 DNA: TGTGCCAGCAGCGTAGACCCCCGGAGCTCCTACGAGCAGTACTTC. This codes for CASSVDPRSSYEQYF.

The CDR3 sequence: CAISESVFSGSRYEQYF. DNA of the CDR3: TGTGCCATCAGTGAGTCTGTTTTCAGCGGGAGCCGCTACGAGCAGTACTTC. This rearrangement joins TRBV10-3 to TRBJ2-7, with 8 bases matching TRBD2. There are 17 residues in the CDR3. CDR1 is ENHRY, CDR2 SYGVKD, per germline. The J segment lost 3 bases and the V segment lost 0 bases, leaving 10 bases of the junction unmatched.

This sequence joins TRBV7-2 and TRBJ2-3; the D gene is possibly TRBD2 (6 bases). V was pared by 5 bases and J by 1 base, with 13 bases between. The length of the CDR3 is 15 residues. CDR1 and CDR2 from the germline V gene are SGHTA and FQGNSA. The CDR3 protein is CASSDRGLGTDTQYF. DNA for the CDR3: TGTGCCAGCAGCGATCGGGGACTGGGCACAGATACGCAGTATTTT.

The sample holds one count of this clone. The gene calls are TRBV7-2 and TRBJ2-2; D is undetermined. The CDR3 totals 15 residues. Trimming shortened V by 1 base and J by 7 bases, and 13 bases separated the two germline ends. CDR1 and CDR2 (germline): SGHTA, FQGNSA. The CDR3 DNA is TGTGCCAGCAGCTTAGGAGCCCTTAGTTACGGGGAGCTGTTTTTT. Protein: CASSLGALSYGELFF.